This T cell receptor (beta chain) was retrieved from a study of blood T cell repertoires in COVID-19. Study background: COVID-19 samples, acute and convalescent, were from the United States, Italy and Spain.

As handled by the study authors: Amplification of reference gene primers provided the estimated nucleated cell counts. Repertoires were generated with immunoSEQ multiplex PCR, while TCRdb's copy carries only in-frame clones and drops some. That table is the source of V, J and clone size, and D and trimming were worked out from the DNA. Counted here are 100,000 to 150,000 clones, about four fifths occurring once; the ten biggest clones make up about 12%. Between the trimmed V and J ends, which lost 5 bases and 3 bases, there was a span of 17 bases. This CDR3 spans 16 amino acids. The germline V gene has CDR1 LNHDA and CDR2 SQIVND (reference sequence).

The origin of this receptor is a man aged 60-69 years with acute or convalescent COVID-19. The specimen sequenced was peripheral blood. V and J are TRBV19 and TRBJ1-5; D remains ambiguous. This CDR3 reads CASSLYSLAYNQPQHF. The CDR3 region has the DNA TGTGCCAGTAGTCTTTACTCCTTAGCTTACAATCAGCCCCAGCATTTT.